The 3 T cell receptor beta chains reported below all come from one sample, sequenced in a study of blood T cell repertoires in COVID-19. Libraries were prepared by immunoSEQ multiplex PCR; TCRdb keeps only in-frame clonotypes and omits some of them. Found here are about 400,000 clones, roughly 90% of them singletons; the top ten hold more than 0.85%. Sequenced material: PBMCs or T cells enriched from blood (not recorded which). All receptors come from a woman aged 25-40 years with acute COVID-19.

This sequence joins TRBV7-3 and TRBJ2-1; the D gene is possibly TRBD2 (6 bases). V lost 3 bases to trimming and J lost 8 bases, with 14 bases between them. Germline-derived CDR1 and CDR2 are SGHTA and FQGTGA. The CDR3 loop spans 14 amino acids. The CDR3 region is CASSLGGFRDEQFF. CDR3 sequence (DNA): TGTGCCAGCAGCTTGGGGGGTTTTCGGGATGAGCAGTTCTTC.

The V and J genes are TRBV6-1 and TRBJ1-1, with 7 bases identical to TRBD1. J lost 0 bases, V lost 3 bases, and 7 bases had no gene match. This CDR3 spans 16 amino acids. CDR1 is MNHNS, CDR2 SASEGT, per germline. The CDR3 reads CASSDEYRGLNTEAFF. The CDR3 DNA reads TGTGCCAGCAGTGACGAGTACAGGGGCCTGAACACTGAAGCTTTCTTT.

The J gene is TRBJ1-2, the V gene TRBV19, with 7 bases identical to TRBD1. Trimming took 5 bases from V and 1 from J; bases not matched to a gene: 13. The CDR3 runs to 17 residues. From germline, CDR1 is LNHDA and CDR2 SQIVND (reference sequence). CDR3 amino acids: CASSPRTGTSFNYGYTF. The CDR3 DNA sequence: TGTGCCAGTAGTCCCCGGACAGGAACCTCTTTTAACTATGGCTACACCTTC.